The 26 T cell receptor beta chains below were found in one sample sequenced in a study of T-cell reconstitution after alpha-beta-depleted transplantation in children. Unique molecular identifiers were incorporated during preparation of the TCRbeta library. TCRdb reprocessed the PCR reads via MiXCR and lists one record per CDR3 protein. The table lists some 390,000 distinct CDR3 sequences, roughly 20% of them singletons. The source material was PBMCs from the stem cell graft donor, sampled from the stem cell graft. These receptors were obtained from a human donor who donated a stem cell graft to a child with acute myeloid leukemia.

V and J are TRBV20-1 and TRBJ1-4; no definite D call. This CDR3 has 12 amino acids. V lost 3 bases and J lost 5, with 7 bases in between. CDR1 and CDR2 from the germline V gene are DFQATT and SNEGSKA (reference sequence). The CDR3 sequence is CSARHSNEKLFF. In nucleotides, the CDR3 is TGCAGTGCTAGGCATTCAAATGAAAAACTGTTTTTT.

In nucleotides, the CDR3 is TGTGCCAGCAGCTTAGGCGGGAGGGACTACGAGCAGTACTTC. Its translation is CASSLGGRDYEQYF. V usage is TRBV7-3 and J usage is TRBJ2-7; 9 bases map to TRBD2. V was pared by 2 bases and J by 3 bases, with 2 bases of the junction left unmatched. In germline, CDR1 is SGHTA, CDR2 FQGTGA. There are 14 residues in the CDR3.

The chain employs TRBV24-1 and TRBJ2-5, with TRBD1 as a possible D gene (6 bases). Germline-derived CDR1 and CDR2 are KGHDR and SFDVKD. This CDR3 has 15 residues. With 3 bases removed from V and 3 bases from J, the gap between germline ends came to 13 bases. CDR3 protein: CATSDGRGSEETQYF. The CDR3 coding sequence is TGTGCCACCAGTGATGGCAGGGGCAGTGAAGAGACCCAGTACTTC.

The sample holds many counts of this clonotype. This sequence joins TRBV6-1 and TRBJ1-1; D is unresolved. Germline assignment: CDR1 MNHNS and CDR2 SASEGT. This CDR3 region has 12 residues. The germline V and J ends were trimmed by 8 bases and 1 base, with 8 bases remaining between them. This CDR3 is CASGRGNTEAFF. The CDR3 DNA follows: TGTGCCAGCGGCCGGGGGAACACTGAAGCTTTCTTT.

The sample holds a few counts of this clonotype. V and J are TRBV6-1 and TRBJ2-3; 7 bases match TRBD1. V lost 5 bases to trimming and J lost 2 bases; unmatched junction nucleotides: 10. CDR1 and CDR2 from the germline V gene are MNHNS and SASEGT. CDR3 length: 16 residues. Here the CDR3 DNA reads TGTGCCAGCAGTCAGCTAGGACAGGTCTTCACAGATACGCAGTATTTT. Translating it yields CASSQLGQVFTDTQYF.

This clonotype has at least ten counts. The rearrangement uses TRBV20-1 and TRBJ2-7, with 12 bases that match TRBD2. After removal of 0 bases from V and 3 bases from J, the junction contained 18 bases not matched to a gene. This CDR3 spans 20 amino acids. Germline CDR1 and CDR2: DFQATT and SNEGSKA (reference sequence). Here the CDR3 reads CSARDDLRLAGAAGYYEQYF. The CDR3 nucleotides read TGCAGTGCTAGAGACGATCTTAGACTAGCGGGAGCCGCGGGGTACTACGAGCAGTACTTC.

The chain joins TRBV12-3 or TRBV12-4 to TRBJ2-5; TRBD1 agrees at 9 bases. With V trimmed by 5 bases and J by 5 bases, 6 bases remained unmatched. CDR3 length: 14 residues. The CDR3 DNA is TGTGCCAGCAGTATAGGACAGGGGACGGAGACCCAGTACTTC. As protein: CASSIGQGTETQYF.

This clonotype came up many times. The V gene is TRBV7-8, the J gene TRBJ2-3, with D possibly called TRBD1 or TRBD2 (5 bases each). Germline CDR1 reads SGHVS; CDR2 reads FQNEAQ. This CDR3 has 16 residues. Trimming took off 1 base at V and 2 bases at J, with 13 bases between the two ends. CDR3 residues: CASSLGYGGTTDTQYF. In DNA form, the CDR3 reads TGTGCCAGCAGCTTAGGTTACGGTGGGACCACAGATACGCAGTATTTT.

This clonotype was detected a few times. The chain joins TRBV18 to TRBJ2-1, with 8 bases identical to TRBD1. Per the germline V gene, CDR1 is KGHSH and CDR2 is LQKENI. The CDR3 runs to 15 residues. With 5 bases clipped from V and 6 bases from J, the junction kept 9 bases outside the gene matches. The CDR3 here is CASSATGELANEQFF. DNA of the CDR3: TGTGCCAGCTCAGCGACAGGGGAGCTAGCCAATGAGCAGTTCTTC.

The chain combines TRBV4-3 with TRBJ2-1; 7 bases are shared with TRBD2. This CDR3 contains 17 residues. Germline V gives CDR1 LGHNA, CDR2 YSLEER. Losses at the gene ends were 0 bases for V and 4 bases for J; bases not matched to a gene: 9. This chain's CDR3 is CASSQEFGTNEYNEQFF. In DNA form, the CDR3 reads TGCGCCAGCAGCCAAGAATTCGGGACTAACGAATACAATGAGCAGTTCTTC.

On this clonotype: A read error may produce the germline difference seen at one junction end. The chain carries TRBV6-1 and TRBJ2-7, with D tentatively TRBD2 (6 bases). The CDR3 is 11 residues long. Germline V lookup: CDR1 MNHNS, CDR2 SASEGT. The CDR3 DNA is TGTGCCAGCAGTGAAGACGGGGGTTACAATTTC. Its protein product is CASSEDGGYNF.

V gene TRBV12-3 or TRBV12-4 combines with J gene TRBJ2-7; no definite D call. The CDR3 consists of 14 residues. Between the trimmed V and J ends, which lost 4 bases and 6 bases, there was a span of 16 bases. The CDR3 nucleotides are TGTGCCAGCAGTTCGCCGGCAGGCCCCCTCGAGCAGTACTTC. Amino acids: CASSSPAGPLEQYF.

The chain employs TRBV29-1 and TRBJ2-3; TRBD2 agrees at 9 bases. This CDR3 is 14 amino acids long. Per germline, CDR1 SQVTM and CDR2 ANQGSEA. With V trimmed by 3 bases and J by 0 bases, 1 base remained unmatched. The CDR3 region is CSVDAGGSTDTQYF. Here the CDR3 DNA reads TGCAGCGTTGATGCGGGAGGGAGCACAGATACGCAGTATTTT.

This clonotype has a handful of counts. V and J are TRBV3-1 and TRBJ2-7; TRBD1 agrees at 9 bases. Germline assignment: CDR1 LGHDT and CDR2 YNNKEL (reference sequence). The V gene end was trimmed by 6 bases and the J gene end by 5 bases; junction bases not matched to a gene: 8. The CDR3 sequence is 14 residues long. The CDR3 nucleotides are TGTGCCAGCAGACCGAGGACAGGGGTCAACGAGCAGTACTTC. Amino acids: CASRPRTGVNEQYF.

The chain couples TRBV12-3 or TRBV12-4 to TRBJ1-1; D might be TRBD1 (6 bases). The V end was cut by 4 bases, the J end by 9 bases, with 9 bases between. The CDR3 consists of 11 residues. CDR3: CASSYREQAFF. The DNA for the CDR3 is TGTGCCAGCAGTTACAGGGAGCAAGCTTTCTTT.

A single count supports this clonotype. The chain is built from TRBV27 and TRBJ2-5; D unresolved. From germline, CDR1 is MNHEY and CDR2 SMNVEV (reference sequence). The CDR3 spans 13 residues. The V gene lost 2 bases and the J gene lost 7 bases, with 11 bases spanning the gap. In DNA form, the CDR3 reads TGTGCCAGCAGTTTAAATCTAGGTTCGACCCAGTACTTC. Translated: CASSLNLGSTQYF.

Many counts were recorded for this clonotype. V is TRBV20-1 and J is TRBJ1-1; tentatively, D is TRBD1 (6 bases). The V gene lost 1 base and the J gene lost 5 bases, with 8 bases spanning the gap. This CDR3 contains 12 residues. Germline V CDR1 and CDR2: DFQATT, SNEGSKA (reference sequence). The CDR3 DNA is TGCAGTGCTAGAGTAAGGGGGACTGAAGCTTTCTTT. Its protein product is CSARVRGTEAFF.

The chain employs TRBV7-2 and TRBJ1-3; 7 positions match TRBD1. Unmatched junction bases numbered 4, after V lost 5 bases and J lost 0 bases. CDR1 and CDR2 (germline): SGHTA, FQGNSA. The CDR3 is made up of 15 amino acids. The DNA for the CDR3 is TGTGCCAGCAGCCAGGGACAGATCTCTGGAAACACCATATATTTT. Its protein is CASSQGQISGNTIYF.

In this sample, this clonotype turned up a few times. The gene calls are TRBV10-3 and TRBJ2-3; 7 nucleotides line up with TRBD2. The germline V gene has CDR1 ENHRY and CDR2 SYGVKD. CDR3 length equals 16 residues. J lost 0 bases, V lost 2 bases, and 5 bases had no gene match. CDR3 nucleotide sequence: TGTGCCATCAGTGAGAGGCTAGCGGTTAGCACAGATACGCAGTATTTT. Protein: CAISERLAVSTDTQYF.

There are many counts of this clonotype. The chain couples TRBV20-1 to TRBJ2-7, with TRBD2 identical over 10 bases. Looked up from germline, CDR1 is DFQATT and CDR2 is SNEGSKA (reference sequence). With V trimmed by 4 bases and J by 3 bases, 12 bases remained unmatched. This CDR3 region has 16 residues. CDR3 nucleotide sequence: TGCAGTGCTAAAGGAGAAGCTAGCGGGAGATTCTACGAGCAGTACTTC. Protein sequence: CSAKGEASGRFYEQYF.

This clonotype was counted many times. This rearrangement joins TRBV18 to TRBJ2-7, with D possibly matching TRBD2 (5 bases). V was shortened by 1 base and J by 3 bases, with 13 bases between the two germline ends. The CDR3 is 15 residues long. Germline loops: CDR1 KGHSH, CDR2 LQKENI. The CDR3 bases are TGTGCCAGCTCACCACGGAGCGGCCTGGACTACGAGCAGTACTTC. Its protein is CASSPRSGLDYEQYF.

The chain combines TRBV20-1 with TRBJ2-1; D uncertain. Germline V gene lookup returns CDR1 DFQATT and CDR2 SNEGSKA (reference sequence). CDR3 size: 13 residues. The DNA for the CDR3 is TGCAGATCCCGCCGGGCCAACTACAATGAGCAGTTCTTC. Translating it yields CRSRRANYNEQFF.

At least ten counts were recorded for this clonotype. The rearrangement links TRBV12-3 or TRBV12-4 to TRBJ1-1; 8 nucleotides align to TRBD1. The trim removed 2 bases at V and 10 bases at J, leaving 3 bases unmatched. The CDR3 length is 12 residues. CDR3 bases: TGTGCCAGCAGTTTAATTACAGGGGGAGCTTTCTTT. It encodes CASSLITGGAFF.

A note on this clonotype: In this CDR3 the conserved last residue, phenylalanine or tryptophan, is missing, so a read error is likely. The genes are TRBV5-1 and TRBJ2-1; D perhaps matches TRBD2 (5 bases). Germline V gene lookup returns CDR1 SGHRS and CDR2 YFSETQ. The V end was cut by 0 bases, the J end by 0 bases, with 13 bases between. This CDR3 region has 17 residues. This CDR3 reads CASSLALTTSSYNEQFY. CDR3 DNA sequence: TGCGCCAGCAGCTTGGCCCTGACTACTAGCTCCTACAATGAGCAGTTCTAC.

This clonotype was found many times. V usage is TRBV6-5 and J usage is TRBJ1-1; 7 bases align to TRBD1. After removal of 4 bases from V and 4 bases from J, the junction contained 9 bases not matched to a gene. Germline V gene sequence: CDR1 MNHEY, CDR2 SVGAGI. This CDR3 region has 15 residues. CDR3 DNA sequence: TGTGCCAGCAGTTCCGGACAGGTTAGGGTCACTGAAGCTTTCTTT. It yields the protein CASSSGQVRVTEAFF.

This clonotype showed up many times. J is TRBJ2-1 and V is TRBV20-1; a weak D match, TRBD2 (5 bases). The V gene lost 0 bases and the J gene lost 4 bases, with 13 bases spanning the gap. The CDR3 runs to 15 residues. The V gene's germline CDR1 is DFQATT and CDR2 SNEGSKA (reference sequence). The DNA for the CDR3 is TGCAGTGCTAGAGATCACCCTAGGAGGTACAATGAGCAGTTCTTC. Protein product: CSARDHPRRYNEQFF.